In this sample, the clone carrying this T cell receptor beta chain turned up once. An even split of each subset's genomic DNA across several immunoSEQ plates was performed. Generated by immunoSEQ multiplex PCR, the TCRdb table keeps only in-frame clones and is missing some. The profile covers a few million clones, with more than 80% appearing a single time and approximately 0.4% taken by the ten largest. This sample is drawn from a study of shared clonotypes between healthy human individuals. Researchers partitioned CD4+ cells into CD45RA+ naive and CD45RA-negative memory subsets. The ends were cut back, 5 bases at V and 3 bases at J, with 10 bases in the middle. This CDR3 spans 13 amino acids. CDR1 is SGHTA and CDR2 is FQGNSA in the germline V gene.

The chain recombines TRBV7-2 with TRBJ1-1; D unresolved. The TCR originated in a man between 18 and 29 years old in good health. Some clones in this sample may be carry-over from other donors' samples. The sample taken for sequencing was naive CD4+ T cells from PBMCs. Subset: CD45RA+ positively selected. CDR3 DNA: TGTGCCAGCAGCCCGCCCGGGGACACTGAAGCTTTCTTT. Its protein product is CASSPPGDTEAFF.